This T cell receptor (beta chain) comes out of a study of blood T cell repertoires in COVID-19. Background on the study: The United States, Italy and Spain supplied acute and convalescent COVID-19 samples.

The CDR3 extends over 14 amino acids. CDR1 and CDR2 from the germline V gene are MDHEN and SYDVKM. V was clipped by 4 bases and J by 8 bases; unmatched bases: 6. Authors' processing steps: Nucleated cell counts were estimated from reference gene primer amplification. Clones were read by immunoSEQ multiplex PCR, and TCRdb kept only the in-frame ones, dropping some. From that table come the V and J calls and clone size; the DNA was used to work out D and trimming. Of over 130,000 clones in the sample, 88% were seen once. The J gene is TRBJ1-4, the V gene TRBV28, with TRBD1 identical over 8 bases. The receptor was isolated from a man in his 60s with active or convalescent COVID-19. The sequencing sample was made of peripheral blood. This CDR3 reads CASSSPGQGEKLFF. CDR3 DNA: TGTGCCAGCAGTTCGCCCGGACAGGGAGAAAAACTGTTTTTT.